These 30 T cell receptor beta chains were sequenced from one sample in a study of cytomegalovirus exposure and HLA in healthy donors. The PCR had 60 Vbeta and 13 Jbeta primers. Libraries were prepared by immunoSEQ multiplex PCR; TCRdb keeps only in-frame clonotypes and omits some of them. The top ten hold roughly 6% of the sample, which has approximately 130,000 clones, 65% to 80% seen once. Sequences were obtained from PBMCs. All receptors come from a man in his late teens or twenties in good health and CMV-seropositive.

In this sample, this clone turned up once. This sequence joins TRBV28 and TRBJ2-1, with D perhaps TRBD1 (5 bases). The germline V gene has CDR1 MDHEN and CDR2 SYDVKM. Between the trimmed V and J ends, which lost 3 bases and 9 bases, there was a span of 9 bases. This CDR3 comprises 12 residues. CDR3 nucleotides: TGTGCCAGCAGTTTCTGGCAGGGTGAGCAGTTCTTC. Amino acids: CASSFWQGEQFF.

The CDR3 region has the DNA TGTGCCAGCTCACCGGGGGCAGGGAGATATACTGAAGCTTTCTTT. Translation: CASSPGAGRYTEAFF. The chain has TRBV18 and TRBJ1-1; a possible D gene is TRBD1 (6 bases). CDR3 length equals 15 residues. CDR1 KGHSH and CDR2 LQKENI come from the germline V gene. V was cut by 3 bases and J by 5 bases, with 16 bases left in between.

V gene TRBV4-2 combines with J gene TRBJ2-7, with a weak D call TRBD2 (6 bases). Between the trimmed V and J ends, which lost 0 bases and 5 bases, there was a span of 17 bases. The germline V gene has CDR1 LGHNA and CDR2 YNFKEQ. This CDR3 spans 16 amino acids. The CDR3 sequence is CASSQDGGTFDNEQYF. The CDR3 DNA reads as TGTGCCAGCAGCCAAGATGGCGGGACGTTCGACAACGAGCAGTACTTC.

The rearrangement joins TRBV11-1 to TRBJ2-3; the D gene is possibly TRBD1 (6 bases). Trimming took 2 bases from V and 1 from J, leaving 10 bases between them. CDR1 SGHAT and CDR2 FQDESV come from the germline V gene (reference sequence). The CDR3 sequence is 15 residues long. The CDR3: CASSLLWGRTDTQYF. CDR3 coding DNA: TGTGCCAGCAGCTTACTCTGGGGGCGCACAGATACGCAGTATTTT.

V gene TRBV6-6 combines with J gene TRBJ1-5; weak D call: TRBD1 (6 bases). CDR1 is MNHNY and CDR2 is SVGAGI in the germline V gene (reference sequence). V was clipped by 5 bases and J by 4 bases, with 12 bases between them. The CDR3 consists of 14 residues. The CDR3, as DNA: TGTGCCAGCAGTCCACAGGGATGGAATCAGCCCCAGCATTTT. This encodes CASSPQGWNQPQHF.

The chain links TRBV15 to TRBJ2-2; TRBD1 matches at 8 bases. This CDR3 has 16 residues. With 5 bases clipped from V and 1 base from J, the junction kept 6 bases outside the gene matches. From germline, CDR1 is LNHNV and CDR2 YYDKDF (reference sequence). CDR3 coding DNA: TGTGCCACCAGCTCAGGGGGGACAGGGAACACCGGGGAGCTGTTTTTT. Protein sequence: CATSSGGTGNTGELFF.

The rearrangement uses TRBV4-1 and TRBJ1-2; D gene ambiguous. V lost 4 bases and J 6 bases, leaving 18 bases between the germline ends. The V gene's germline CDR1 is MGHRA and CDR2 YSYEKL. The CDR3 spans 15 residues. The CDR3 loop reads CASSLLRGTGNGYTF. In nucleotides, the CDR3 is TGCGCCAGCAGCCTTTTACGAGGCACGGGGAATGGCTACACCTTC.

CDR3 coding DNA: TGTGCCAGCAGCCCCCAGGTCGGTCAGGGGGCCAAAGATACGCAGTATTTT. It translates to CASSPQVGQGAKDTQYF. The chain carries TRBV11-3 and TRBJ2-3; 8 bases are shared with TRBD1. V gave up 5 bases and J gave up 5 bases; unmatched junction bases: 15. The CDR3 runs 17 residues. Germline-derived CDR1 and CDR2 are SGHNT and YENEEA.

This clone is a singleton in its sample. The V and J genes are TRBV27 and TRBJ2-5; D might be TRBD2 (5 bases). The J call may not be correct, given that the DNA end is closer to TRBJ2-7. This CDR3 is built from 14 residues. Germline V lookup: CDR1 MNHEY, CDR2 SMNVEV (reference sequence). The CDR3, as DNA: TGTGCCAGCAGTTCCCCCCGAGGCGGGCACGAGCAGTACTTC. Encoded protein: CASSSPRGGHEQYF.

The rearrangement joins TRBV27 to TRBJ2-7; D gene ambiguous. Germline lookup yields CDR1 MNHEY and CDR2 SMNVEV (reference sequence). The CDR3 sequence is 11 residues long. Trimming stripped 6 bases from V and 4 bases from J, with 7 bases between. The CDR3 sequence is CASRNSYEQYF. CDR3 sequence (DNA): TGTGCCAGCAGGAACAGTTACGAGCAGTACTTC.

The chain combines TRBV11-2 with TRBJ1-1; TRBD1 aligns across 12 bases. The CDR3 has 19 amino acids. V lost 5 bases and J lost 0; bases outside the gene matches: 13. In germline, CDR1 is SGHAT, CDR2 FQNNGV. The CDR3 is CASSPSPGQGARLNTEAFF. The CDR3, as DNA: TGTGCCAGCAGCCCCAGTCCGGGACAGGGGGCTAGGTTGAACACTGAAGCTTTCTTT. Full variable domain (missing parts from reference TRBV11-2 and TRBJ1-1): EAGVAQSPRYKIIEKRQSVAFWCNPISGHATLYWYQQILGQGPKLLIQFQNNGVVDDSQLPKDRFSAERLKGVDSTLKIQPAKLEDSAVYLCASSPSPGQGARLNTEAFFGQGTRLTVV.

The rearrangement joins TRBV20-1 to TRBJ1-2; TRBD1 is a possible D gene (6 bases). Trimming stripped 6 bases from V and 2 bases from J, with 7 bases between. Germline loops: CDR1 DFQATT, CDR2 SNEGSKA (reference sequence). The CDR3 contains 11 residues. As DNA, the CDR3 is TGCAGTGCAACAGGGAACTATGGCTACACCTTC. Residues: CSATGNYGYTF.

This sequence joins TRBV5-4 and TRBJ1-3, with D perhaps matching TRBD1 (6 bases). V lost 0 bases and J 0 bases, leaving 10 bases between the germline ends. Germline-derived CDR1 and CDR2 are SGHNT and YYREEE (reference sequence). The CDR3 is 16 amino acids. CDR3 protein: CASSLEDSLSGNTIYF. CDR3 in DNA: TGTGCCAGCAGCTTGGAGGACAGCCTCTCTGGAAACACCATATATTTT.

This chain links TRBV19 with TRBJ1-5, with a possible D match to TRBD1 (5 bases). The CDR3 runs to 14 residues. Trimming cost V 3 bases and J 6 bases, with 12 bases left between them. CDR1 is LNHDA and CDR2 is SQIVND in the germline V gene (reference sequence). The CDR3 reads CASSIRAGGQPQHF. The DNA of the CDR3 is TGTGCCAGTAGTATCCGGGCCGGGGGTCAGCCCCAGCATTTT.

This clone was seen just once. The chain is built from TRBV30 and TRBJ1-1; no definite D call. The V and J ends lost 5 bases and 5 bases respectively, with 9 bases between them. This CDR3 region has 11 residues. Per germline, CDR1 GTSNPN and CDR2 SVGIG (reference sequence). DNA for the CDR3: TGTGCCTGGGATCGGGGTACTGAAGCTTTCTTT. It is translated as CAWDRGTEAFF.

The chain uses TRBV10-3 and TRBJ1-6; a possible D gene is TRBD1 (6 bases). The CDR3 length is 14 residues. Germline values: CDR1 ENHRY, CDR2 SYGVKD. The V gene lost 6 bases and the J gene lost 5 bases, with 11 bases spanning the gap. As DNA, the CDR3 is TGTGCCATCAGAGGACAGACCAATAATTCACCCCTCCACTTT. Amino acids: CAIRGQTNNSPLHF.

Written as DNA, the CDR3 is TGTGCCAGCAGCCACCGGGAGCAGCCCCAGCATTTT. Translation gives CASSHREQPQHF. The chain recombines TRBV6-5 with TRBJ1-5, with D unclear. The V gene's germline CDR1 is MNHEY and CDR2 SVGAGI. The V end lost 6 bases, the J end lost 7 bases, and 10 bases lay between the germline ends. This CDR3 comprises 12 residues.

The chain couples TRBV30 to TRBJ2-7, with 7 bases fitting TRBD1. The V and J ends lost 3 bases and 6 bases, in that order; junction bases with no gene match: 8. This CDR3 comprises 13 residues. From germline, CDR1 is GTSNPN and CDR2 SVGIG (reference sequence). The CDR3 bases are TGTGCCTGGAGCCCAGGGACAGAGGGCGAGCAGTACTTC. Translation gives CAWSPGTEGEQYF. Based on the CDR3 plus reference TRBV30 and TRBJ2-7, the full variable domain is SQTIHQWPATLVQPVGSPLSLECTVEGTSNPNLYWYRQAAGRGLQLLFYSVGIGQISSEVPQNLSASRPQDRQFILSSKKLLLSDSGFYLCAWSPGTEGEQYFGPGTRLTVT.

The rearrangement links TRBV5-5 to TRBJ2-4, with 10 bases that match TRBD2. Germline assignment: CDR1 SGHKS and CDR2 YYEKEE (reference sequence). The CDR3 loop spans 17 amino acids. Trimming at V came to 4 bases and at J to 1 base, leaving 8 bases not matched to a gene. In DNA, the CDR3 is TGTGCCAGCAGCCTCCAAGGGACTAGCGCCGCCAAAAACATTCAGTACTTC. Protein sequence: CASSLQGTSAAKNIQYF.

The count of this clone is one. The chain is built from TRBV6-1 and TRBJ2-1, with 11 bases fitting TRBD1. The CDR3 sequence is 15 residues long. After removal of 6 bases from V and 4 bases from J, the junction contained 5 bases not matched to a gene. The germline V gene encodes CDR1 MNHNS and CDR2 SASEGT. DNA of the CDR3: TGTGCCAGCAGAGGACAGGGGGCAGTATACAATGAGCAGTTCTTC. Its protein product is CASRGQGAVYNEQFF.

This sequence joins TRBV5-1 and TRBJ1-1, with 7 bases fitting TRBD1. The J segment lost 7 bases and the V segment lost 0 bases, leaving 6 bases of the junction unmatched. Germline V gene lookup returns CDR1 SGHRS and CDR2 YFSETQ. The CDR3 is 14 amino acids. CDR3 DNA sequence: TGCGCCAGCAGCTTGGTGCGGGACAGTATTGAAGCTTTCTTT. This translates into CASSLVRDSIEAFF.

The J gene is TRBJ2-7, the V gene TRBV30; perhaps TRBD1 as D (5 bases). In germline, CDR1 is GTSNPN, CDR2 SVGIG (reference sequence). This CDR3 spans 11 amino acids. Trimming pared 3 bases from V and 2 bases from J, leaving 5 bases between. CDR3 region: CAWRQAYEQYF. Written as DNA, the CDR3 is TGTGCCTGGAGACAGGCCTACGAGCAGTACTTC. Full variable domain (missing parts from reference TRBV30 and TRBJ2-7): SQTIHQWPATLVQPVGSPLSLECTVEGTSNPNLYWYRQAAGRGLQLLFYSVGIGQISSEVPQNLSASRPQDRQFILSSKKLLLSDSGFYLCAWRQAYEQYFGPGTRLTVT.

The chain employs TRBV2 and TRBJ1-2, with a weak D call TRBD1 (5 bases). The CDR3 runs to 14 residues. The V gene lost 6 bases and the J gene lost 7 bases, with 18 bases spanning the gap. Germline V lookup: CDR1 SNHLY, CDR2 FYNNEI. Written as DNA, the CDR3 is TGTGCCAGCAGGTACTCGGGGCGGGAGACTGGCTACACCTTC. It is translated as CASRYSGRETGYTF.

The V gene is TRBV9, the J gene TRBJ1-6; no reliable D call. The V end lost 0 bases, the J end lost 9 bases, and 16 bases lay between the germline ends. Germline V gives CDR1 SGDLS, CDR2 YYNGEE. This CDR3 region has 16 residues. The DNA of the CDR3 is TGTGCCAGCAGCGTAGTGGGAATTCCAGGAGGTTCACCCCTCCACTTT. This sequence encodes CASSVVGIPGGSPLHF. Complete variable domain (other parts from reference TRBV9 and TRBJ1-6): DSGVTQTPKHLITATGQRVTLRCSPRSGDLSVYWYQQSLDQGLQFLIQYYNGEERAKGNILERFSAQQFPDLHSELNLSSLELGDSALYFCASSVVGIPGGSPLHFGNGTRLTVT.

The chain combines TRBV9 with TRBJ2-3, with 7 bases aligning to TRBD1. The CDR3 contains 15 residues. The V gene's germline CDR1 is SGDLS and CDR2 YYNGEE. V was pared by 3 bases and J by 4 bases, with 8 bases of the junction left unmatched. CDR3 DNA: TGTGCCAGCAGCGGGAGACAGGGAAGGCCAGATACGCAGTATTTT. Amino acid sequence: CASSGRQGRPDTQYF.

The chain carries TRBV28 and TRBJ1-6; D may be TRBD1 (6 bases). V was clipped by 5 bases and J by 6 bases, with 11 bases between them. The CDR3 is made up of 14 amino acids. Germline lookup yields CDR1 MDHEN and CDR2 SYDVKM. CDR3 bases: TGTGCCAGCAGTGTCAGCAGGGGTAATTCACCCCTCCACTTT. This sequence encodes CASSVSRGNSPLHF.

The V gene is TRBV4-2, the J gene TRBJ2-3; 13 bases line up with TRBD2. The CDR3 is 21 residues long. Germline assignment: CDR1 LGHNA and CDR2 YNFKEQ. V gave up 3 bases and J gave up 2 bases; unmatched junction bases: 17. In DNA, the CDR3 is TGTGCCAGCAGCCATTTTGAAACCGGGACTAGCGGGGACCGGGACACAGATACGCAGTATTTT. Amino acids: CASSHFETGTSGDRDTDTQYF.

The chain couples TRBV5-1 to TRBJ1-1; 9 nucleotides align to TRBD1. The CDR3 totals 14 residues. From germline, CDR1 is SGHRS and CDR2 YFSETQ. The trim removed 1 base at V and 5 bases at J, leaving 3 bases unmatched. CDR3 amino acids: CASSLTGGRTEAFF. The CDR3 nucleotides read TGCGCCAGCAGCTTGACAGGGGGCAGAACTGAAGCTTTCTTT.

The chain links TRBV4-1 to TRBJ2-1, with 7 positions matching TRBD1. Trimming removed 1 base from V and 6 bases from J; junction bases left unmatched: 9. Per germline, CDR1 MGHRA and CDR2 YSYEKL. There are 16 residues in the CDR3. DNA of the CDR3: TGCGCCAGCAGCCAAGTCGAGACAGGGATGGGCAATGAGCAGTTCTTC. Translating gives CASSQVETGMGNEQFF.

The rearrangement links TRBV2 to TRBJ2-2; TRBD1 might be the D (6 bases). The CDR3 covers 16 residues. Looked up from germline, CDR1 is SNHLY and CDR2 is FYNNEI. With 2 bases removed from V and 3 bases from J, the gap between germline ends came to 13 bases. CDR3: CASSENRAEDTGELFF. For the CDR3, the DNA is TGTGCCAGCAGTGAAAACAGGGCGGAGGACACCGGGGAGCTGTTTTTT.